This section outlines one T cell receptor (beta chain) sequence together with its context. What this receptor recognizes is not known. Base quality data are lacking; no much larger clone is found one base away. This sample is drawn from a study of response to subunit inactivated influenza vaccine (dated by TCRdb to the late 2010s). Regarding the research as a whole: Deep quantitative T cell receptor repertoire profiling was used in the study to track responses to a trivalent subunit inactivated influenza vaccine. Overall study results and their limits: According to the authors, only a limited number of new T cells may be recruited by each seasonal influenza vaccination.

V is pruned by 9 bases and J by 2 bases, leaving 4 bases of the junction without a gene match. CDR1 and CDR2 were assigned from the germline V gene as MNHEY and SVGEGT. The cysteine opens and the phenylalanine closes a CDR3 of 14 amino acids. CDR3 DNA only is kept here, 42 bases in frame from base 1. The library was obtained by RT-PCR. Instrument used: Illumina HiSeq 2500. TCRdb took the public reads, trimmed them with fastp at Q25, ran MiXCR for clone calling and kept in-frame beta chains. Here each entry gathers all rows of one CDR3 protein and keeps the most common genes and DNA. In this sample the table shows roughly 700,000 distinct CDR3 sequences, around 13% of which occur a single time. Approximately 6.5% of the sample lies in the top ten.

The TCR originated in a middle-aged man who received an inactivated influenza vaccine. Donor details come from another sample of the same person, matched by shared clones. In this chain, TRBV6-2 or TRBV6-3 is recombined with TRBJ1-5; the central 10 bases match TRBD1. Source: PBMCs from blood, taken approximately 15 days before vaccination. The CDR3 loop reads CASGQGGGNQPQHF. The bases are TGTGCCAGTGGACAGGGGGGAGGCAATCAGCCCCAGCATTTT.